This paragraph reports one T cell receptor beta chain. Its antigen is not identified. HIV-negative, healthy adults without recent acute infections or vaccinations were the donors. Clones were sequenced by immunoSEQ multiplex PCR, and TCRdb holds only the in-frame ones, with some missing. The repertoire consists of 1.4 million to 1.5 million clones, with around 95% occurring once and the leading ten covering about 1%. The CDR3 extends over 15 amino acids. CDR1 and CDR2 from the germline V gene are MDHEN and SYDVKM. V was trimmed by 2 bases and J by 3 bases, leaving 14 bases between them. This sample is drawn from a study of shared clonotypes between healthy human individuals. For the study at large: Participating donors consisted of two women and a few men aged 18 to 49. General study findings and limits: An effect of sequencing depth on clonotype sharing among donors was expected. The diversity represented, both genetic and in exposure history, was limited by few donors.

Material for sequencing was naive CD4+ T cells sorted from blood. Sample subset: CD45RA+ positively selected. The chain uses TRBV28 and TRBJ2-7; no definite D call. This TCR came from a young man in good health. This CDR3 reads CASSLIWGNRYEQYF. Here the CDR3 DNA reads TGTGCCAGCAGTTTAATTTGGGGAAACCGCTACGAGCAGTACTTC.